The TCR beta chain under discussion was sequenced for a study of T cells and Merkel cell carcinoma outcomes. Study results and limitations: Reportedly, T-cell repertoire with density predicts Merkel cell carcinoma outcomes.

Comment on this clone: Its cognate antigen is unknown. Germline and junction disagree at one end, which may indicate a read error. The same CDR3 arises from other DNA sequences in this sample as well.

Profiled with immunoSEQ multiplex PCR; TCRdb holds only in-frame clones, not every one. In the table there are roughly 13,000 clones, approximately 92% of which are singletons. Sequencing was performed on tumor tissue from Merkel cell carcinoma. The source of this sequence is a human donor with Merkel cell carcinoma.

This CDR3 is CASSPKSGFRSYNEQFF. The DNA for the CDR3 is TGTGCCAGCAGCCCCAAATCGGGGTTCCGCTCCTATAATGAGCAGTTCTTC. The J gene is TRBJ2-1, the V gene TRBV7-9; perhaps TRBD2 as D (5 bases). Germline V gene data show CDR1 as SEHNR and CDR2 as FQNEAQ (reference sequence). This CDR3 has 17 amino acids.